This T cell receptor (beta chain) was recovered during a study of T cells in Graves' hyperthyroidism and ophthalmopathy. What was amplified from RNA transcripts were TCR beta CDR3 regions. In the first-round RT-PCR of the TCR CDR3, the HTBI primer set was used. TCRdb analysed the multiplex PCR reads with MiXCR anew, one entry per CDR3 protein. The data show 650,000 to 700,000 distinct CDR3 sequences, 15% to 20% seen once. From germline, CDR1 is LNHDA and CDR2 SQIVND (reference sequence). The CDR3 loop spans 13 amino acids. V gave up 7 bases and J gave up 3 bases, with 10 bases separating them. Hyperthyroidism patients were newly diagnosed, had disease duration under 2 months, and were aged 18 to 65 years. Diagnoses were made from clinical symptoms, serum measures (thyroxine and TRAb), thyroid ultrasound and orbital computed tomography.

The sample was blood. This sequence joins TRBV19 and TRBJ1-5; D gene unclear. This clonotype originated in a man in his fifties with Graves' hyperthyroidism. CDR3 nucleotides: TGTGCCAGTACCGCCAGGACCAATCAGCCCCAGCATTTT. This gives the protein CASTARTNQPQHF.